This TCR beta chain was sequenced in a study of blood T cells in healthy people across ages. Notes on the study in general: Both higher diversity and more naive CD4+ cells marked long-lived donors when set against aged donors. Without sorted subsets, naive and antigen-experienced compartments could not be conclusively compared. Naive T cell percentage by flow cytometry tracked strongly with beta diversity.

The CDR3 runs 17 residues. V was clipped by 5 bases and J by 2 bases, with 20 bases between them. CDR1 is SGHTA and CDR2 is FQGNSA in the germline V gene. Notes on this clonotype: The antigen is unknown.

The people who gave samples were healthy Caucasians from Russia, aged about 6 to 100. A second PCR, run for 7 to 11 cycles, used a sample-barcoded 5' primer plus a J-beta primer mix. TCRdb redid the calling of the 5' RACE reads with MiXCR, one entry per CDR3 protein. This table holds about 1.6 million distinct CDR3 sequences, roughly a third found once. Sequenced material: blood. V is TRBV7-2 and J is TRBJ2-3; tentatively, D is TRBD1 (5 bases). The TCR was taken from a woman aged 25 to 39 in good health. The CDR3: CASSGLNATDITDTQYF. The CDR3 DNA reads TGTGCCAGCAGCGGATTAAACGCGACAGACATCACAGATACGCAGTATTTT.